This paragraph covers one T cell receptor beta chain sequence. The source of the sample is a study of blood T cell repertoires in COVID-19. Whole-study context: COVID-19 samples from acute and convalescent phases originated in the United States, Italy and Spain. From T cells, B-cell-depleted T cells, or PBMCs came the material, which was cDNA or gDNA.

Authors' analysis steps: For nucleated cells, counts were estimated from reference gene primer amplification. Produced via immunoSEQ multiplex PCR; TCRdb's table is partial and in-frame only. From that table come the V and J calls and clone size; the DNA was used to work out D and trimming. The table has roughly 500,000 clones, 80% to 90% seen once. The CDR3 has 12 residues. Germline CDR1 and CDR2: MNHEY and SVGAGI. Between the trimmed V and J ends, which lost 6 bases and 2 bases, there was a span of 7 bases. The chain uses TRBV6-5 and TRBJ1-1; D is perhaps TRBD1 (5 bases). This TCR derives from a human donor in a cohort sampled during active COVID-19. What was sequenced was peripheral blood. The CDR3 region is CASSRVNTEAFF. The CDR3 DNA reads as TGTGCCAGCAGCAGGGTTAACACTGAAGCTTTCTTT.